These 27 T cell receptor beta chains share one sample of origin, sequenced in a study of T cells expressing NK-cell markers. No DNA is given; TCRdb re-called the 5' RACE reads and lists each CDR3 protein once. The sample spans fewer than 300,000 distinct CDR3 sequences; the ten largest clones claim roughly 4.2%. Material: blood T cells: a sorted CD56 or NKG2C T cell subset, CD4+ or CD8+ T cells, or bulk PBMC T cells (not recorded which). These receptors all stem from a woman between 18 and 69 years old in good health.

This rearrangement joins TRBV20-1 to TRBJ2-5; TCRdb returns TRBD2, unconfirmable since there is no DNA. Per germline, CDR1 DFQATT and CDR2 SNEGSKA (reference sequence). CDR3 length: 15 amino acids. CDR3 amino acids: CSARAGPFRQETQYF.

The J gene is TRBJ2-5, the V gene TRBV2. The CDR3 extends over 14 amino acids. Germline CDR1 reads SNHLY; CDR2 reads FYNNEI. The CDR3 region is CASSASRGQETQYF.

The chain recombines TRBV11-2 with TRBJ2-5. Germline V gene data show CDR1 as SGHAT and CDR2 as FQNNGV. The CDR3 is 15 residues long. CDR3 region: CASSLLRTTQETQYF.

The chain couples TRBV21-1 to TRBJ1-1; with no DNA, the TCRdb D assignment of TRBD1 cannot be verified. TRBV21-1 is tagged as a pseudogene. The CDR3 runs 16 residues. The CDR3 reads CASSKVRRDLNTEAFF.

The chain links TRBV24-1 to TRBJ2-3. Per the germline V gene, CDR1 is KGHDR and CDR2 is SFDVKD. This CDR3 is built from 13 residues. The CDR3 reads CATSDLRMVGQYF.

The chain has TRBV12-3 or TRBV12-4 and TRBJ1-5. The CDR3 runs 15 residues. CDR3 sequence reads: CASRATGTLTQPQHF.

V gene TRBV10-3 combines with J gene TRBJ2-5; TCRdb picks TRBD2, but there is no DNA to check that call. CDR1 and CDR2 (germline): ENHRY, SYGVKD. CDR3 length: 16 amino acids. CDR3 region: CAISEERGGYLETQYF.

The rearrangement joins TRBV5-1 to TRBJ2-3; the TCRdb D gene call, TRBD1, has no DNA to confirm it. Germline V gene data show CDR1 as SGHRS and CDR2 as YFSETQ. This CDR3 is built from 14 residues. The CDR3 protein is CASSGRDRGDTQYF.

V gene TRBV20-1 combines with J gene TRBJ2-1; TCRdb picks TRBD2, but there is no DNA to check that call. The CDR3 runs to 13 residues. CDR1 and CDR2 from the germline V gene are DFQATT and SNEGSKA (reference sequence). The CDR3 sequence: CSPLLAGINEQFF.

V is TRBV6-6 and J is TRBJ1-2; TCRdb reports TRBD1, a call that lacks DNA to check it against. This CDR3 region has 11 residues. Germline lookup yields CDR1 MNHNY and CDR2 SVGAGI (reference sequence). The CDR3 sequence: CASIQGGGYTF.

The chain employs TRBV4-1 and TRBJ2-3; TCRdb's assignment of TRBD2 cannot be checked, as there is no DNA. From germline, CDR1 is MGHRA and CDR2 YSYEKL. The CDR3 is 18 residues long. The chain's CDR3 is CASSQDPPGGLDTDTQYF.

The chain recombines TRBV6-1 with TRBJ2-1; absent DNA, TCRdb's TRBD1 call cannot be checked. The length of the CDR3 is 15 residues. The germline CDR1 and CDR2 sequences are MNHNS and SASEGT. Here the CDR3 reads CASSDLDRGYNEQFF.

The chain joins TRBV20-1 to TRBJ1-4; the D gene TCRdb calls, TRBD1, cannot be checked with no DNA. Germline V gene sequence: CDR1 DFQATT, CDR2 SNEGSKA (reference sequence). This CDR3 is 16 amino acids long. The CDR3 region is CSARDLFGHPDEKLFF.

The V gene is TRBV20-1, the J gene TRBJ2-1. The CDR3 totals 11 residues. The V gene's germline CDR1 is DFQATT and CDR2 SNEGSKA (reference sequence). Here the CDR3 reads CSASLRGEQFF.

CDR3 amino acids: CASSSRLAANTGELFF. The gene calls are TRBV12-3 or TRBV12-4 and TRBJ2-2; checking the TCRdb D call of TRBD2 is not possible without DNA. The CDR3 has 16 amino acids.

The chain uses TRBV6-5 and TRBJ2-1; the D gene TCRdb calls, TRBD2, cannot be checked with no DNA. This CDR3 comprises 14 residues. Germline-derived CDR1 and CDR2 are MNHEY and SVGAGI. This chain's CDR3 is CASSYTTSGRAPFF.

The genes are TRBV3-1 and TRBJ1-6. CDR1 and CDR2 from the germline V gene are LGHDT and YNNKEL (reference sequence). The CDR3 totals 14 residues. CDR3 amino acids: CASSPRSYNSPLHF.

This chain uses TRBV28 with TRBJ2-1. CDR1 is MDHEN, CDR2 SYDVKM, per germline. This CDR3 has 15 residues. The chain's CDR3 is CASSLARSSYNEQFF. Full variable domain (outside the CDR3, taken from reference TRBV28 and TRBJ2-1): DVKVTQSSRYLVKRTGEKVFLECVQDMDHENMFWYRQDPGLGLRLIYFSYDVKMKEKGDIPEGYSVSREKKERFSLILESASTNQTSMYLCASSLARSSYNEQFFGPGTRLTVL.

The chain couples TRBV6-2 or TRBV6-3 to TRBJ2-1; TCRdb's D call, TRBD2, is unchecked because there is no DNA. Germline V gene sequence: CDR1 MNHEY, CDR2 SVGEGT. The CDR3 totals 14 residues. The CDR3 spells CASSLLAGRNEQFF.

This chain uses TRBV10-3 with TRBJ1-4. The germline V gene has CDR1 ENHRY and CDR2 SYGVKD. This CDR3 is built from 12 residues. This CDR3 reads CAISGGDEKLFF.

The chain has TRBV29-1 and TRBJ2-7; lacking DNA, the TRBD2 call made by TCRdb goes unchecked. Germline CDR1 reads SQVTM; CDR2 reads ANQGSEA. This CDR3 has 14 residues. This CDR3 reads CSVTGLASSYEQYF.

CDR3 region: CASSLSLVFYEQYF. V and J are TRBV11-2 and TRBJ2-7. The CDR3 runs 14 residues. Germline CDR1 and CDR2: SGHAT and FQNNGV.

The chain is built from TRBV9 and TRBJ1-5; TCRdb returns TRBD1, unconfirmable since there is no DNA. Per the germline V gene, CDR1 is SGDLS and CDR2 is YYNGEE. The CDR3 is 15 amino acids. The CDR3 spells CASSVGGERNQPQHF.

The genes are TRBV7-2 and TRBJ1-2. CDR3 length: 11 residues. Germline assignment: CDR1 SGHTA and CDR2 FQGNSA. The CDR3 spells CASSFSYGYTF.

Here the CDR3 reads CASSQDRGLDEKLFF. The chain uses TRBV3-1 and TRBJ1-4; TCRdb outputs TRBD1, but without DNA this stays unchecked. The V gene's germline CDR1 is LGHDT and CDR2 YNNKEL (reference sequence). The CDR3 contains 15 residues.

The chain has TRBV7-2 and TRBJ1-3. Germline V lookup: CDR1 SGHTA, CDR2 FQGNSA. The CDR3 is 16 residues long. CDR3 in amino acids: CASSRRGDLPGNTIYF.

This sequence joins TRBV4-3 and TRBJ1-2; TCRdb gives TRBD1 as the D gene, but with no DNA this cannot be confirmed. The germline V gene has CDR1 LGHNA and CDR2 YSLEER. The CDR3 contains 14 residues. The CDR3 protein is CASSQGRGARGYTF.